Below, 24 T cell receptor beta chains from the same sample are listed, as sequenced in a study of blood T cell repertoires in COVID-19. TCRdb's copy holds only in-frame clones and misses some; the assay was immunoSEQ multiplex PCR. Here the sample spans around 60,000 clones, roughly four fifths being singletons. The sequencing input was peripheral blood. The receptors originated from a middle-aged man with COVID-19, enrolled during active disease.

CDR3 residues: CATSVISGREQFF. CDR3 in DNA: TGTGCCACCAGTGTAATTAGCGGGCGTGAGCAGTTCTTC. This chain connects TRBV24-1 to TRBJ2-1; TRBD2 agrees at 7 bases. The CDR3 is 13 residues long. Germline V gives CDR1 KGHDR, CDR2 SFDVKD. The V gene end was trimmed by 5 bases and the J gene end by 9 bases; junction bases not matched to a gene: 6.

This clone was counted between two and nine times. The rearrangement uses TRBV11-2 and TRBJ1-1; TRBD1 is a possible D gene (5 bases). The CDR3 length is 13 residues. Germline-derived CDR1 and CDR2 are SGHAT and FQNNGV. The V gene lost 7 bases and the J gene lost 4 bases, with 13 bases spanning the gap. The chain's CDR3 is CASTPGLSTEAFF. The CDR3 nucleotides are TGTGCCAGCACCCCAGGGTTATCCACTGAAGCTTTCTTT. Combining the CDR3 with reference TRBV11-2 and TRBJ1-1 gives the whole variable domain EAGVAQSPRYKIIEKRQSVAFWCNPISGHATLYWYQQILGQGPKLLIQFQNNGVVDDSQLPKDRFSAERLKGVDSTLKIQPAKLEDSAVYLCASTPGLSTEAFFGQGTRLTVV.

Here the CDR3 DNA reads TGTGCCAGCTCACCTGCGCGGGGAATGGCCGGGGAGCTGTTTTTT. Translation gives CASSPARGMAGELFF. The rearrangement joins TRBV18 to TRBJ2-2; D possibly corresponds to TRBD2 (6 bases). CDR1 and CDR2 (germline): KGHSH, LQKENI. Trimming stripped 3 bases from V and 6 bases from J, with 14 bases between. The CDR3 covers 15 residues.

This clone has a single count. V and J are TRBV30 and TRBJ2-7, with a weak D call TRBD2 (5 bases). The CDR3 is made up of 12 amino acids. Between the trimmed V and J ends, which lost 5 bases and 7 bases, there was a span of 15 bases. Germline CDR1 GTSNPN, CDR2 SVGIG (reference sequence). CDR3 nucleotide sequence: TGTGCCTGGGAGGACTCTTCTCGAGAGCAGTACTTC. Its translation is CAWEDSSREQYF.

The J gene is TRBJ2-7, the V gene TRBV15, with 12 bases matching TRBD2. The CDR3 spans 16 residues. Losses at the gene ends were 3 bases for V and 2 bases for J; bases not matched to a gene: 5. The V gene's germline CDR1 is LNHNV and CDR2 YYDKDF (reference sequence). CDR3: CATSRSTSGSAYEQYF. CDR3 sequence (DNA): TGTGCCACCAGCAGGTCGACTAGCGGGAGTGCCTACGAGCAGTACTTC.

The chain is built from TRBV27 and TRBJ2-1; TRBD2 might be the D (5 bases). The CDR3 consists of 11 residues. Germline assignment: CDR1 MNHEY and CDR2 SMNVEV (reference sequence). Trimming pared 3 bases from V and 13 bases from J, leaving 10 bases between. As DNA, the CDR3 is TGTGCCAGCAGTTTTAACGGGATCCAGTTCTTC. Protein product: CASSFNGIQFF.

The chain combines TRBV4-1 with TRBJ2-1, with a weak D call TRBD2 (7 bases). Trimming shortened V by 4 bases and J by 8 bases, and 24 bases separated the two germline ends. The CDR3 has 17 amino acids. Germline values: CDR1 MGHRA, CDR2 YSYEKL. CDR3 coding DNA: TGCGCCAGCAGCCTGGGGGGGCGAGGGGAGGTTGAGGATGAGCAGTTCTTC. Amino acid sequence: CASSLGGRGEVEDEQFF.

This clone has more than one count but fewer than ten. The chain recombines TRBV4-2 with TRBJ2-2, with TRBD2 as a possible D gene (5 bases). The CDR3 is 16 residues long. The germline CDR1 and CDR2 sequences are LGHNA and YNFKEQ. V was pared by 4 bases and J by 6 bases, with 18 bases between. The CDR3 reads CASSRGPEGVSGELFF. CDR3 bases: TGTGCCAGCAGCCGCGGGCCCGAAGGAGTCTCCGGGGAGCTGTTTTTT.

The CDR3 loop reads CATSRDPRGQETQYF. CDR3 nucleotide sequence: TGTGCCACCAGCAGAGATCCTCGGGGCCAAGAGACCCAGTACTTC. The gene calls are TRBV15 and TRBJ2-5, with a possible D match to TRBD2 (5 bases). V lost 0 bases, J lost 1 base, and 9 bases lay in between. The CDR3 runs to 15 residues. Germline V CDR1 and CDR2: LNHNV, YYDKDF (reference sequence).

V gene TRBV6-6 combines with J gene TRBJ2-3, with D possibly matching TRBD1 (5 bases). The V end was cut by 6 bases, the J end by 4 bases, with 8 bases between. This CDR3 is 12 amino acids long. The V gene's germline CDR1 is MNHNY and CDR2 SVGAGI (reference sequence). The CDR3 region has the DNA TGTGCCAGCAGCCCAGGGCCAGATACGCAGTATTTT. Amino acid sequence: CASSPGPDTQYF.

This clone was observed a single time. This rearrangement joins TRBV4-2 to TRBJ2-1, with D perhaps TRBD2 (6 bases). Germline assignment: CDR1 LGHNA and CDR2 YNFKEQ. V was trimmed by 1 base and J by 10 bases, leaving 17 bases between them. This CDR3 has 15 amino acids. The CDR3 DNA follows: TGTGCCAGCAGCCAAGGAAGGACGGGAGTGGAAGAGCAGTTCTTC. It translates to CASSQGRTGVEEQFF.

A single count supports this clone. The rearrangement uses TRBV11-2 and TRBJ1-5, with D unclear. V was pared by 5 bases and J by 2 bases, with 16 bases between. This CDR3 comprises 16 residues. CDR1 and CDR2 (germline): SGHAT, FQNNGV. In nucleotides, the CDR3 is TGTGCCAGCAGCCCGGGGTCCGGGCGGGGCAATCAGCCCCAGCATTTT. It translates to CASSPGSGRGNQPQHF.

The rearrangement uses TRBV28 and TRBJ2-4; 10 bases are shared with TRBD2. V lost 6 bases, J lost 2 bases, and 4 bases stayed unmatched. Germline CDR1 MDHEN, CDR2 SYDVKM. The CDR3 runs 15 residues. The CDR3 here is CASSSSGSSKNIQYF. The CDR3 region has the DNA TGTGCCAGCAGCTCTAGCGGGAGCTCCAAAAACATTCAGTACTTC.

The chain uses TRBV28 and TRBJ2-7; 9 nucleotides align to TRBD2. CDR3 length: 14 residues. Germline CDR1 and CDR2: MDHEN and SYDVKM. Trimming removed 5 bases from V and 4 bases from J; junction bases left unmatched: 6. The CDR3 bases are TGTGCCAGCAGTCTAGCGGGACAGACTTACGAGCAGTACTTC. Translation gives CASSLAGQTYEQYF.

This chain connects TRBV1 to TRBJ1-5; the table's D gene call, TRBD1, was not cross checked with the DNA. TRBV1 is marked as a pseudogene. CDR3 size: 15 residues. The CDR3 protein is CTSSRTGGGYQPQHF. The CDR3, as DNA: TGCACCAGCAGCCGCACAGGGGGTGGTTATCAGCCCCAGCATTTT.

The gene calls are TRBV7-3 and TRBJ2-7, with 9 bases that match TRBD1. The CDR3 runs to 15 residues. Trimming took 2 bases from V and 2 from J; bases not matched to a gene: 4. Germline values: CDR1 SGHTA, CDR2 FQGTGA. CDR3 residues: CASSLRGQGPYEQYF. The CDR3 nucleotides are TGTGCCAGCAGCTTACGGGGACAGGGTCCCTACGAGCAGTACTTC.

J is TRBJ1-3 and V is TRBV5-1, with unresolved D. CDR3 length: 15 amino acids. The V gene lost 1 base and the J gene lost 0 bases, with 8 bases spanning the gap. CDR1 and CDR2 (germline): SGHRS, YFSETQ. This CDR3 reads CASSLTISSGNTIYF. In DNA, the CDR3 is TGCGCCAGCAGCTTGACGATCAGCTCTGGAAACACCATATATTTT.

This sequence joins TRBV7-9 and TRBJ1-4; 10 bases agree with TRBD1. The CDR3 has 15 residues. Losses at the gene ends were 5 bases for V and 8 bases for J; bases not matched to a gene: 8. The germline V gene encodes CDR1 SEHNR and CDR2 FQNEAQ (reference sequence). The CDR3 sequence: CASSPDRGRNEKLFF. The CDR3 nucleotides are TGTGCCAGCAGCCCTGACAGGGGGCGCAACGAAAAACTGTTTTTT.

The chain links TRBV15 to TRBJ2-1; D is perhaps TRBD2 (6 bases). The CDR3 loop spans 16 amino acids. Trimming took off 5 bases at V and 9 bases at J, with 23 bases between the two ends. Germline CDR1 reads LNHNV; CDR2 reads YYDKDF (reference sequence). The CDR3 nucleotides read TGTGCCACCAGCCCTTGGGGGAGGCAGGATCGGGGTGAGCAGTTCTTC. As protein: CATSPWGRQDRGEQFF.

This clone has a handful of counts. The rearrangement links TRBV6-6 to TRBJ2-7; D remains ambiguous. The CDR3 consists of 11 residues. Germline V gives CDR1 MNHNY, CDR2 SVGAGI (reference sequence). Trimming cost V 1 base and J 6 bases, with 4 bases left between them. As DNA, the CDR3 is TGTGCCAGCAGTTACTTGGCCGAGCAGTACTTC. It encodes CASSYLAEQYF.

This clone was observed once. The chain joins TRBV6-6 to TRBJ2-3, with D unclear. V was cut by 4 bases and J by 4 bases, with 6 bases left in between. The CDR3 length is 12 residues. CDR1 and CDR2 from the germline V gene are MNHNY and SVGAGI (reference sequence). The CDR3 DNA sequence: TGTGCCAGCAGTTCCTTTGCAGATACGCAGTATTTT. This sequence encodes CASSSFADTQYF.

The DNA for the CDR3 is TGCGCCAGCACCCCCCGGACTAGCGGGAGGCAAGATACGCAGTATTTT. This codes for CASTPRTSGRQDTQYF. This chain links TRBV5-1 with TRBJ2-3, with TRBD2 matching over 14 bases. V trimming: 6 bases; J trimming: 5 bases; junction bases outside the gene matches: 8. Germline lookup yields CDR1 SGHRS and CDR2 YFSETQ. The CDR3 totals 16 residues.

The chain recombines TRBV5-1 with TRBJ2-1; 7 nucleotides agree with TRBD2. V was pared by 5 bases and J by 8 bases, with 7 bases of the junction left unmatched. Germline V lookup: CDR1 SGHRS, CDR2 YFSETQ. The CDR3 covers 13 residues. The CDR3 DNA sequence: TGCGCCAGCAGAGCCGGGACTACATATGAGCAGTTCTTC. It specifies CASRAGTTYEQFF.

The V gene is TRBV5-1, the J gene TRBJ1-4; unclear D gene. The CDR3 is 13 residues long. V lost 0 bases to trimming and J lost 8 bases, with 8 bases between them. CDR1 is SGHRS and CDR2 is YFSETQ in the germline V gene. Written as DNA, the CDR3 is TGCGCCAGCAGCTTGGTTAGATCAGAAAAACTGTTTTTT. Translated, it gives CASSLVRSEKLFF.